The TCR beta chain under discussion was sequenced for a study of blood T cell repertoires in COVID-19. Profiled with immunoSEQ multiplex PCR; TCRdb holds only in-frame clones, not every one. The sample carries approximately 200,000 clones, about 85% recorded once. Everyone who took part was roughly 18 to 90 years old, and they came from about two dozen US areas. This TCR was recovered from a woman aged 25 to 45 who had recovered from COVID-19. The sample taken for sequencing was PBMCs or T cells enriched from blood (not recorded which).

In nucleotides, the CDR3 is TGTGCCAGCAGCTTGGCGACAGGGAGGTTAACTAATGAAAAACTGTTTTTT. It translates to CASSLATGRLTNEKLFF. The chain couples TRBV7-2 to TRBJ1-4; 7 bases agree with TRBD1. The CDR3 spans 17 residues. Per the germline V gene, CDR1 is SGHTA and CDR2 is FQGNSA. After removal of 3 bases from V and 1 base from J, the junction contained 8 bases not matched to a gene.